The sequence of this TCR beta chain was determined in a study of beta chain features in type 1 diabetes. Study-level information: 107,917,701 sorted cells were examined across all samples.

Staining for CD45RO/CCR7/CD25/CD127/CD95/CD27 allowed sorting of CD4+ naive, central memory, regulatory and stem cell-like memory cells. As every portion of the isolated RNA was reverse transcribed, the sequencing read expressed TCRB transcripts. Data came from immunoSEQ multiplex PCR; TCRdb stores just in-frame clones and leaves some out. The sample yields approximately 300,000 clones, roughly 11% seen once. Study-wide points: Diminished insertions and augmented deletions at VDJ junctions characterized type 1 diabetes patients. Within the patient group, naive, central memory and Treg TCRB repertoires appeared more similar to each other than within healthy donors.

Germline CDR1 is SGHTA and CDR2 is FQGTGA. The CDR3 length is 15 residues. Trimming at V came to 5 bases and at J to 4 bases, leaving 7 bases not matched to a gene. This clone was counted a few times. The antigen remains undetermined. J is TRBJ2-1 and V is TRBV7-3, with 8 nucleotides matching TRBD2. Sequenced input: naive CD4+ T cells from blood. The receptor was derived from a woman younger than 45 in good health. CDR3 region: CASSQTSGQYNEQFF. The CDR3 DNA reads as TGTGCCAGCAGCCAAACTAGCGGTCAATACAATGAGCAGTTCTTC.